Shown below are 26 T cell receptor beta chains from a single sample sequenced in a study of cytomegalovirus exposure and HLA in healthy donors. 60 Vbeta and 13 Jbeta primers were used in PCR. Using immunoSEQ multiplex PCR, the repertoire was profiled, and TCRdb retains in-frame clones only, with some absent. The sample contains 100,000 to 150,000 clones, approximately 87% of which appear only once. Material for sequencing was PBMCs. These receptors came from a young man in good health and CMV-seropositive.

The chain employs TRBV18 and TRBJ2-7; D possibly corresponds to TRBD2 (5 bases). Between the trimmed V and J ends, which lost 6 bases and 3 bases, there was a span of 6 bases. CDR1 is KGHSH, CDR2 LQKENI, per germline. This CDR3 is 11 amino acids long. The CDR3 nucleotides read TGTGCCAGCTCGAGGGACTACGAGCAGTACTTC. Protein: CASSRDYEQYF.

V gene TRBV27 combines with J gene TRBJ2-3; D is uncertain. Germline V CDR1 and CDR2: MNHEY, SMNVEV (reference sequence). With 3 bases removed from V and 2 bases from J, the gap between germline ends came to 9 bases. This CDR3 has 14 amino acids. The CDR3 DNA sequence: TGTGCCAGCAGTTTCAGTCTTTCCACAGATACGCAGTATTTT. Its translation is CASSFSLSTDTQYF.

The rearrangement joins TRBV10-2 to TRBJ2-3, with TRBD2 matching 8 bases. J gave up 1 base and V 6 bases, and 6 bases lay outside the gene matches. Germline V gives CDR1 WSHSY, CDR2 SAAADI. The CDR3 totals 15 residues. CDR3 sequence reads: CASSLSGGGTDTQYF. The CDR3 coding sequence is TGCGCCAGCAGCTTGAGCGGGGGCGGCACAGATACGCAGTATTTT.

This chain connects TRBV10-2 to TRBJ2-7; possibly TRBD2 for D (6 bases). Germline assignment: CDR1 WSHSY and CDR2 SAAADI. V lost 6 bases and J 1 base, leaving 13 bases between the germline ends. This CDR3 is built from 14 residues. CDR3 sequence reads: CASRMGLYSYEQYF. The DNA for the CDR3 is TGCGCCAGCAGGATGGGACTGTATTCCTACGAGCAGTACTTC.

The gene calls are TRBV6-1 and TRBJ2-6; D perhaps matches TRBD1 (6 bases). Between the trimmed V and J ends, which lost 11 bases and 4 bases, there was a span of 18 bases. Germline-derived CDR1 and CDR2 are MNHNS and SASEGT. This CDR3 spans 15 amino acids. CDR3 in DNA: TGTGCCGGAAGACAGGACTTAACCGGGGCCAACGTCCTGACTTTC. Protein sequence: CAGRQDLTGANVLTF.

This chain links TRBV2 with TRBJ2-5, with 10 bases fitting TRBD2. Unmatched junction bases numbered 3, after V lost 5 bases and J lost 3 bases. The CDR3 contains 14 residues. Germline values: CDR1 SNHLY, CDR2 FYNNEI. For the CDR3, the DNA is TGTGCCAGCAGTCCAGCGGGGGGGGAAGAGACCCAGTACTTC. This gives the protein CASSPAGGEETQYF.

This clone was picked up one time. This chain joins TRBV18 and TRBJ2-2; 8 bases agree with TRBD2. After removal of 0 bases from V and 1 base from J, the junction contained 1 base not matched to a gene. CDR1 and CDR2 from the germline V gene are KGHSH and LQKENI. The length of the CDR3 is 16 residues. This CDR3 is CASSPPTSENTGELFF. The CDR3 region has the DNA TGTGCCAGCTCACCACCGACTAGCGAGAACACCGGGGAGCTGTTTTTT.

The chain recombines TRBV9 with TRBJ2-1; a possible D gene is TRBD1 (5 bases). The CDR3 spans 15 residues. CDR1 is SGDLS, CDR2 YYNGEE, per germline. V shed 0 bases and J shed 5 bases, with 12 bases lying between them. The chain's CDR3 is CASSVDHRKHNEQFF. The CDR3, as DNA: TGTGCCAGCAGCGTAGATCACAGGAAACACAATGAGCAGTTCTTC.

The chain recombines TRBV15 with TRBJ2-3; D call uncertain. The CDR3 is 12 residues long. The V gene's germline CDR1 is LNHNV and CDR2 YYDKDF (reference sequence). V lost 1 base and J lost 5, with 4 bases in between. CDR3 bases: TGTGCCACCAGCAGAGGCGAAGATACGCAGTATTTT. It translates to CATSRGEDTQYF.

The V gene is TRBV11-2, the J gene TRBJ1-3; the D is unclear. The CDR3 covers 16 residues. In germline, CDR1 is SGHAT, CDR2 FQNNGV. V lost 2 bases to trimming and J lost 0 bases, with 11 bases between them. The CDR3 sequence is CASSLTGVPSGNTIYF. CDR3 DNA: TGTGCCAGCAGCTTAACCGGGGTCCCCTCTGGAAACACCATATATTTT.

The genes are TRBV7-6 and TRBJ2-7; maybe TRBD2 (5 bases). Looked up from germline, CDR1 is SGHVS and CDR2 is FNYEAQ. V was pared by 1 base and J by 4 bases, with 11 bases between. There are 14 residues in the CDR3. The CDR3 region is CASSLGASKYEQYF. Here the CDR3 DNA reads TGTGCCAGCAGCTTAGGCGCTAGCAAGTACGAGCAGTACTTC.

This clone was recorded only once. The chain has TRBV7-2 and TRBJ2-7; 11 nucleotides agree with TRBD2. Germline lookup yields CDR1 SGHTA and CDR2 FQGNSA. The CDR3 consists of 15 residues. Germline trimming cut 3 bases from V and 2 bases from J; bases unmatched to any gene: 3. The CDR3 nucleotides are TGTGCCAGCAGCTTTACACTAGCGGGGGCCTACGAGCAGTACTTC. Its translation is CASSFTLAGAYEQYF. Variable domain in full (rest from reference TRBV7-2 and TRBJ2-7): GAGVSQSPSNKVTEKGKDVELRCDPISGHTALYWYRQSLGQGLEFLIYFQGNSAPDKSGLPSDRFSAERTGGSVSTLTIQRTQQEDSAVYLCASSFTLAGAYEQYFGPGTRLTVT.

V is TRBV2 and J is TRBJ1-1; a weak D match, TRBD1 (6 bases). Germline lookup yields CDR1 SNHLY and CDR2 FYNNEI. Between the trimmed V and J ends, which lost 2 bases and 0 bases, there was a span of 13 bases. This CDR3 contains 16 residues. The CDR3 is CASSESPGTLNTEAFF. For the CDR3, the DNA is TGTGCCAGCAGTGAATCTCCCGGGACATTGAACACTGAAGCTTTCTTT.

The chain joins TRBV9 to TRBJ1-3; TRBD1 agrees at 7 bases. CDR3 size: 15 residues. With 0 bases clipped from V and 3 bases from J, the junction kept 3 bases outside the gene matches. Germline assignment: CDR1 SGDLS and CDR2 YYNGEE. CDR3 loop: CASSVGWDSGNTIYF. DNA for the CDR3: TGTGCCAGCAGCGTAGGATGGGACAGTGGAAACACCATATATTTT.

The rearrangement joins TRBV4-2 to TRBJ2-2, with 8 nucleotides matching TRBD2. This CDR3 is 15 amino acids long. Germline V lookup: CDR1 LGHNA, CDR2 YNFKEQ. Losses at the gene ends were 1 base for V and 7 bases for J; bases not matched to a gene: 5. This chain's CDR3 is CASSQASGWGGELFF. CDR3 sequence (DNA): TGTGCCAGCAGCCAAGCTAGCGGGTGGGGCGGGGAGCTGTTTTTT.

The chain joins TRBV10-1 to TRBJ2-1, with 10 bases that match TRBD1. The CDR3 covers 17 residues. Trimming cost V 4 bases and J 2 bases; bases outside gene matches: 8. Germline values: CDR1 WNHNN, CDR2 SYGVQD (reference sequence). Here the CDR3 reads CASSGTGTGDTYNEQFF. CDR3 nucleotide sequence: TGCGCCAGCAGTGGGACGGGGACAGGGGATACCTACAATGAGCAGTTCTTC.

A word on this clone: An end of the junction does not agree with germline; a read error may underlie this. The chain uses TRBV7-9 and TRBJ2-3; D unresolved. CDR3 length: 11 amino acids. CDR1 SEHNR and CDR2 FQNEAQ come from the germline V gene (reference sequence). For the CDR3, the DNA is TGTCCCAGCCGAGCCGTCGATACGCAGTATTTT. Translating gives CPSRAVDTQYF.

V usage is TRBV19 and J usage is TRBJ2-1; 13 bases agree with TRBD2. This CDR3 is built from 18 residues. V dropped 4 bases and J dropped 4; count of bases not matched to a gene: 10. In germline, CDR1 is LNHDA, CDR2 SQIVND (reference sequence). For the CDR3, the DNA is TGTGCCAGTAGTAGGACTAGCGGGGGCGCTCAAATTTACAATGAGCAGTTCTTC. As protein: CASSRTSGGAQIYNEQFF.

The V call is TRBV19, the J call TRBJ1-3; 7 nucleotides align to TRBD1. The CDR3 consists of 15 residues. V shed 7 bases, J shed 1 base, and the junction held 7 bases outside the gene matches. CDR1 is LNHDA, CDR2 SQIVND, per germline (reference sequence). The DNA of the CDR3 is TGTGCCAGTAAGGAAGGGACAGTGTCTGGAAACACCATATATTTT. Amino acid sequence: CASKEGTVSGNTIYF.

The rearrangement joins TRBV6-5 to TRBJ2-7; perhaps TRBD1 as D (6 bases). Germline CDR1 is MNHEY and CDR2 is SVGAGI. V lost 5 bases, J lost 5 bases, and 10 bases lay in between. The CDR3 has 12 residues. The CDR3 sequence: CASSPGHHEQYF. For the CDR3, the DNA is TGTGCCAGCAGTCCGGGACACCACGAGCAGTACTTC.

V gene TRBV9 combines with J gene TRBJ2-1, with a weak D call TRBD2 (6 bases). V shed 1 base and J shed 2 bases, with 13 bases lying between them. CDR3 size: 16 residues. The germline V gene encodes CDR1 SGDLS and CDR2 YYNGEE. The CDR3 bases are TGTGCCAGCAGCGTATTTTTGGGGGGAACCTACAATGAGCAGTTCTTC. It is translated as CASSVFLGGTYNEQFF.

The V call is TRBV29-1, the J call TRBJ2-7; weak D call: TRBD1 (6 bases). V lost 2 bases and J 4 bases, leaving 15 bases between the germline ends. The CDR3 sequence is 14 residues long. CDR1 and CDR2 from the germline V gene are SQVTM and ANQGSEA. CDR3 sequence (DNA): TGCAGCGTTGAACAGTCAGGGGATACGTACGAGCAGTACTTC. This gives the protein CSVEQSGDTYEQYF.

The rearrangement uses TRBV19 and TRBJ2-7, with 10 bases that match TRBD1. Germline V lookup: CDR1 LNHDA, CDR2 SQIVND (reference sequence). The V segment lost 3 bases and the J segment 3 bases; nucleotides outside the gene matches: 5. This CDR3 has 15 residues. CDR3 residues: CASSIGDRGYYEQYF. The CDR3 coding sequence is TGTGCCAGTAGTATCGGGGACAGGGGCTACTACGAGCAGTACTTC.

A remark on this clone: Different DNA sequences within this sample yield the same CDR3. The CDR3 DNA sequence: TGTGCCAGCTCACCACCTAGCGGGGGGATTTCCTACGAGCAGTACTTC. Its translation is CASSPPSGGISYEQYF. The rearrangement uses TRBV18 and TRBJ2-7, with 10 bases fitting TRBD2. J was trimmed by 1 base and V by 0 bases; bases with no gene match: 3. Germline V gene data show CDR1 as KGHSH and CDR2 as LQKENI. There are 16 residues in the CDR3.

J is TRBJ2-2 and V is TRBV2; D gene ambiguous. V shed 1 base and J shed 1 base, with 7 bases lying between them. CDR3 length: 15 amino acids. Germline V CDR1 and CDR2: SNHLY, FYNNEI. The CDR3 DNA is TGTGCCAGCAGTGAAGACTCTCTGAACACCGGGGAGCTGTTTTTT. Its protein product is CASSEDSLNTGELFF.

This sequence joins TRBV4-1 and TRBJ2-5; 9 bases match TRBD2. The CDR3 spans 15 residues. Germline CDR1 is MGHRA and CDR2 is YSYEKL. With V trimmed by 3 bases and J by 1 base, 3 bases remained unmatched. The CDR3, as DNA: TGCGCCAGCAGCCAGTCTAGCGGGGTCCAAGAGACCCAGTACTTC. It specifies CASSQSSGVQETQYF.